A single sample gave rise to the 15 T cell receptor beta chains below, sequenced in a study of identical twins. From the 5' RACE reads, TCRdb called clonotypes with MiXCR, one entry per CDR3 protein. The data hold 1.5 million or so distinct CDR3 sequences, with about 32% observed a single time. Sequencing was done on a sample of cord blood. Receptors originate from a newborn girl in good health.

V gene TRBV12-3 or TRBV12-4 combines with J gene TRBJ1-1; TRBD1 is a possible D gene (5 bases). V lost 7 bases, J lost 1 base, and 10 bases lay in between. The length of the CDR3 is 13 residues. The DNA for the CDR3 is TGTGCCAGCAACCCAGGACAGAACACTGAAGCTTTCTTT. Its protein is CASNPGQNTEAFF.

CDR3 sequence reads: CASSQFLLGALGAFF. Here the CDR3 DNA reads TGCGCCAGCAGCCAATTCCTACTAGGGGCGCTCGGAGCTTTCTTT. The chain has TRBV4-1 and TRBJ1-1; D is perhaps TRBD1 (5 bases). Germline V gene lookup returns CDR1 MGHRA and CDR2 YSYEKL. The CDR3 runs to 15 residues. Deletions cut 2 bases from V and 10 bases from J, with 20 bases between.

This clonotype has just a few counts. The chain links TRBV14 to TRBJ1-4; D gene ambiguous. Germline V gene sequence: CDR1 SGHDN, CDR2 FVKESK. V was shortened by 0 bases and J by 5 bases, with 7 bases between the two germline ends. The CDR3 totals 14 residues. CDR3: CASSQDYKNEKLFF. CDR3 DNA: TGTGCCAGCAGCCAAGATTACAAAAATGAAAAACTGTTTTTT. Looking up the rest from reference TRBV14 and TRBJ1-4 gives the full variable domain: EAGVTQFPSHSVIEKGQTVTLRCDPISGHDNLYWYRRVMGKEIKFLLHFVKESKQDESGMPNNRFLAERTGGTYSTLKVQPAELEDSGVYFCASSQDYKNEKLFFGSGTQLSVL.

The rearrangement uses TRBV20-1 and TRBJ1-5; D is ambiguous. Germline lookup yields CDR1 DFQATT and CDR2 SNEGSKA (reference sequence). The CDR3 is 14 amino acids. V was cut by 1 base and J by 6 bases, with 13 bases left in between. DNA for the CDR3: TGCAGTGCTAGAGGAGTGGGAGCGGGTCAGCCCCAGCATTTT. Translated, it gives CSARGVGAGQPQHF.

The rearrangement uses TRBV19 and TRBJ1-5; D is perhaps TRBD1 (6 bases). The length of the CDR3 is 13 residues. V lost 8 bases, J lost 5 bases, and 13 bases lay in between. In germline, CDR1 is LNHDA, CDR2 SQIVND (reference sequence). CDR3 bases: TGTGCCAGTGGGCGGGGGGCCCATCAGCCCCAGCATTTT. Translated: CASGRGAHQPQHF.

Comment on this clonotype: At one end the junction does not follow the germline gene, possibly because of a read error. J is TRBJ1-6 and V is TRBV4-2, with 9 bases fitting TRBD1. This CDR3 contains 17 residues. Germline V lookup: CDR1 LGHNA, CDR2 YNFKEQ. The CDR3 nucleotides are TGTGCCAGCAGCCAAGACTTAACAGGGGGCAGTTACTCACCCCCCCACTTT. It codes for CASSQDLTGGSYSPPHF.

This chain links TRBV4-1 with TRBJ1-4; possible D gene TRBD1, 5 bases. V lost 3 bases and J lost 4, with 9 bases in between. Looked up from germline, CDR1 is MGHRA and CDR2 is YSYEKL. This CDR3 has 14 amino acids. The CDR3 DNA is TGCGCCAGCAGCCAGGGGCTACATAATGAAAAACTGTTTTTT. Its protein is CASSQGLHNEKLFF.

This chain uses TRBV28 with TRBJ2-4, with D perhaps assigned TRBD1 or TRBD2 (5 bases each). With the DNA end fitting TRBJ2-7 better, the J assignment may be wrong. The germline V gene has CDR1 MDHEN and CDR2 SYDVKM. The CDR3 spans 15 residues. CDR3 loop: CASLSWVGGVYEQYF. Here the CDR3 DNA reads TGTGCCAGCCTGAGCTGGGTTGGGGGAGTCTACGAGCAGTACTTC.

This chain joins TRBV9 and TRBJ2-3; no firm D call. V was trimmed by 0 bases and J by 1 base, leaving 12 bases between them. The CDR3 has 16 residues. Germline CDR1 SGDLS, CDR2 YYNGEE. The CDR3 nucleotides read TGTGCCAGCAGCGTAGAACAAGTGGTGGGCACAGATACGCAGTATTTT. Amino acids: CASSVEQVVGTDTQYF.

This clonotype was seen at least ten times. This chain joins TRBV10-3 and TRBJ2-7, with D possibly matching TRBD2 (6 bases). Germline CDR1 is ENHRY and CDR2 is SYGVKD. Trimming pared 3 bases from V and 3 bases from J, leaving 15 bases between. This CDR3 is built from 15 residues. In DNA form, the CDR3 reads TGTGCCATCAGTGACCCGGGGGAAACTTACTACGAGCAGTACTTC. Its translation: CAISDPGETYYEQYF.

The chain's CDR3 is CASSLGGQNTDTQYF. The CDR3 DNA sequence: TGTGCCAGCAGCTTAGGCGGCCAGAACACAGATACGCAGTATTTT. V is TRBV7-2 and J is TRBJ2-3; D uncertain. Germline CDR1 and CDR2: SGHTA and FQGNSA. The ends were cut back, 1 base at V and 2 bases at J, with 10 bases in the middle. The CDR3 is 15 amino acids. Full variable domain (missing parts from reference TRBV7-2 and TRBJ2-3): GAGVSQSPSNKVTEKGKDVELRCDPISGHTALYWYRQSLGQGLEFLIYFQGNSAPDKSGLPSDRFSAERTGGSVSTLTIQRTQQEDSAVYLCASSLGGQNTDTQYFGPGTRLTVL.

The chain combines TRBV28 with TRBJ1-2; a possible D gene is TRBD1 (5 bases). The CDR3 has 16 residues. Germline-derived CDR1 and CDR2 are MDHEN and SYDVKM. The V end lost 6 bases, the J end lost 0 bases, and 17 bases lay between the germline ends. CDR3 bases: TGTGCCAGCAGACCCATATCGAAGGGGACTAACTATGGCTACACCTTC. Protein: CASRPISKGTNYGYTF.

The chain combines TRBV6-5 with TRBJ1-5; D is uncertain. Germline CDR1 and CDR2: MNHEY and SVGAGI. Trimming shortened V by 0 bases and J by 4 bases, and 7 bases separated the two germline ends. CDR3 size: 14 residues. The CDR3 nucleotides read TGTGCCAGCAGTTACTCAACAGCAAATCAGCCCCAGCATTTT. It encodes CASSYSTANQPQHF.

The chain couples TRBV5-1 to TRBJ1-2, with D possibly being TRBD1 (6 bases). V lost 1 base to trimming and J lost 6 bases, with 22 bases between them. The germline V gene encodes CDR1 SGHRS and CDR2 YFSETQ. This CDR3 has 17 amino acids. CDR3 bases: TGCGCCAGCAGCTTGAGGCCTACAGGGAAAAAGGAGGATGGCTACACCTTC. This codes for CASSLRPTGKKEDGYTF.

About this clonotype: At one of its ends the junction is not consistent with the germline gene, which may arise from a read error. The rearrangement links TRBV20-1 to TRBJ2-1; 10 bases are shared with TRBD2. The germline CDR1 and CDR2 sequences are DFQATT and SNEGSKA (reference sequence). This CDR3 region has 18 residues. The CDR3 region has the DNA TGCGGTGCCACGTGGAGTGTTGGTAGCGGGAGGATCTACAATGAGCAGTTCTTC. It specifies CGATWSVGSGRIYNEQFF.